This TCR beta chain derives from a study of OX40 agonist ivuxolimab in advanced cancers. As concerns this clone: Antigen specificity is unknown.

Findings of the study overall: Clonal expansion was seen in CD4+ and CD8+ blood T cells by week 6 at 0.1 to 3.0 mg/kg.

Looked up from germline, CDR1 is SGHRS and CDR2 is YFSETQ. The CDR3 runs 16 residues. V lost 0 bases, J lost 4 bases, and 10 bases stayed unmatched. Method: immunoSEQ multiplex PCR; TCRdb's copy keeps in-frame clones and lacks some. The top ten clones hold 11% to 15% of a sample with tens of thousands of clones, 88% of them seen once. The chain joins TRBV5-1 to TRBJ2-7, with TRBD2 matching over 7 bases. The source material was CD4+ or CD8+ T cells sorted from blood, sampled in a trial of the OX40 agonist ivuxolimab. This clonotype was sampled from an adult with an advanced solid tumor such as melanoma, head and neck, liver or kidney cancer. The CDR3 is CASSLAGRVPQYEQYF. The CDR3 region has the DNA TGCGCCAGCAGCTTGGCAGGGAGGGTACCTCAGTACGAGCAGTACTTC.